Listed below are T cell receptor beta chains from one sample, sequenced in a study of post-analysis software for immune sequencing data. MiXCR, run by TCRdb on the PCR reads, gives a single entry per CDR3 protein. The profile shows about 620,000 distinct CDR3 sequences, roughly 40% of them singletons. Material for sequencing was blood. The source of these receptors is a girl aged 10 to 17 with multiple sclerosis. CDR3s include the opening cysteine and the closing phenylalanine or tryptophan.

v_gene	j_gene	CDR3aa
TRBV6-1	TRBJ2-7	CASRLDQSSYEQYF
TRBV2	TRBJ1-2	CASFGGDGYTF
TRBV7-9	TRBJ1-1	CASSLALDREATEAFF
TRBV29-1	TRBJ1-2	CSVEGGFYTF
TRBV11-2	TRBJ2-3	CASSAIGGARVTDTQYF
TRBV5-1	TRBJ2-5	CASRQSGVQETQYF
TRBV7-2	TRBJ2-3	CASSLEGDPTYTQYF
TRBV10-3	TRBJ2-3	CATSLGGGGTDTQYF
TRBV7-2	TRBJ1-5	CASSSGTANQPQHF
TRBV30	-	CAWSVFPYEQYF
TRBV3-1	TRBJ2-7	CASSPQVVAGTYEQYF
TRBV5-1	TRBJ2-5	CASAPTSGQGETQYF
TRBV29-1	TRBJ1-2	CSVGSRQTYGYTF
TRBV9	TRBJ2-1	CASSASGGFSEQFF
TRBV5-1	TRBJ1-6	CASSPETGGSYNSPLHF
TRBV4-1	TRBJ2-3	CTSSQEGRTEGDTQYF
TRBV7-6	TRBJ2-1	CASSQESGTYNEQFF
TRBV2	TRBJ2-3	CASSEQAAWTDTQYF
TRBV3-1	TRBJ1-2	CASSQDVTGKGVNGYTF
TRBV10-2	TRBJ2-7	CASRQSWTSGYEQYF
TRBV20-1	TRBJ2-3	CSAREPGYRETDTQYF
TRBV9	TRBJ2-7	CASSASTGEGYEQYF
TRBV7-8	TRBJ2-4	CASSPGTATEQYF
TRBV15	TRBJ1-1	CATSLTWKGTEAFF
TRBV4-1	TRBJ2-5	CASSQDLAGVLETQYF
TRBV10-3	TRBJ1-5	CAISGQGSGQPQHF
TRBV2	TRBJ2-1	CASSAGVVNNEQFF
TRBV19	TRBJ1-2	CANHGAPNYGYTF
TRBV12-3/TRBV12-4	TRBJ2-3	CASSSRTSGSPNTQYF
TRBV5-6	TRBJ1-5	CASSAGNSNQPQHF
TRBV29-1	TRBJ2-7	CSVEEGKNERYF
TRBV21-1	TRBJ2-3	CASTYRPGQTDTQYF
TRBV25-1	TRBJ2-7	CASSESGSHEQYF
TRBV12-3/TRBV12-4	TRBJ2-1	CASSWRTWGRDEQFF
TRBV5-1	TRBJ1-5	CASSLGRFGRVNYSNQPQHF
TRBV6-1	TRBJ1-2	CASSEALRDSYGYTF
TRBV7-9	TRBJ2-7	CASSRGQGSPAEQYF
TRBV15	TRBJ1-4	CATSLLTFATNEKLFF
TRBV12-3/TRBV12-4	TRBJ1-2	CASSPPAEGYTF
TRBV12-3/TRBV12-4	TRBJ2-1	CASRYGTPYNEQFF
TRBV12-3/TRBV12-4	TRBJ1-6	CASSSGTDNSPLHF
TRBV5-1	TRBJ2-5	CASSADRTQETQYF
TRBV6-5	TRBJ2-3	CASRESGGRKDTQYF
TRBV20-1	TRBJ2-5	CSARVLAGSASEETQYF
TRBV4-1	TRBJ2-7	CASSQDRMRQGRDEQYF
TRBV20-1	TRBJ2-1	CSAKSSYNEQFF
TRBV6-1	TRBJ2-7	CASNELYYEQYF
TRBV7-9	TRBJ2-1	CASSLSGQGAEQFF
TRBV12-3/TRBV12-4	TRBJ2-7	CASSRSSIEQYF
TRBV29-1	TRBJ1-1	CSAYDGGTEAFF
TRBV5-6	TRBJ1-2	CASSLAWGQGYGYTF
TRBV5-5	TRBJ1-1	CASTKGGATTEAFF
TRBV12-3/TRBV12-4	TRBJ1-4	CASSLSGRVEKLFF
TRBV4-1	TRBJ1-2	CASSQAIRTAYGYTF
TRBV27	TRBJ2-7	CASSWGLNYDEQYF
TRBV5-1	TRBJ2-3	CASSLGISSTDTQYF
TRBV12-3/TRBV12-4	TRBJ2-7	CASSPQGARWDEQYF
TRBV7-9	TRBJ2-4	CASSPGQTFGEQYF
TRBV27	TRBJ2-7	CASSGLREKFPYEQYF